The clone carrying this T cell receptor (beta chain) was recorded many times. Its matching antigen is unknown. Certain patients were not enrolled. These were patients with other autoimmune diseases, uncontrolled infections, pregnancy or lactation. These data come from a study of Graves' ophthalmopathy and Graves' hyperthyroidism. Points from the study as a whole: Thyroid clonotypes that were expanded above 0.001 frequency mostly also appeared in blood.

Researchers took RNA transcripts and amplified TCR beta CDR3 regions from them. Investigators did first-round RT-PCR with HTBI primers, then second-round multiplex PCR. TCRdb re-called the multiplex PCR reads through MiXCR, storing one row per CDR3 protein. Here the sample spans hundreds of thousands of distinct CDR3 sequences, approximately 15% being singletons. Unmatched junction bases numbered 7, after V lost 6 bases and J lost 9 bases. The CDR3 is made up of 13 amino acids. The gene calls are TRBV12-3 or TRBV12-4 and TRBJ1-1, with 10 positions matching TRBD1. The source of this sequence is a woman in her 30s with Graves' ophthalmopathy. Sequencing was carried out using blood. CDR3 amino acids: CASSKDRGRQAFF. Here the CDR3 DNA reads TGTGCCAGCAGCAAAGACAGGGGGCGACAAGCTTTCTTT.